This paragraph covers one TCR beta chain sequence. In the authors' methods: Amplification with reference gene primers provided the estimates of nucleated cell counts. The table came from immunoSEQ multiplex PCR; TCRdb's copy has only in-frame clones and leaves some out. V and J calls and clone size are given by that table; D and trimming were obtained from the DNA. The sample consists of around 180,000 clones, approximately 89% of them appearing once. The data were obtained in a study of blood T cell repertoires in COVID-19. The germline CDR1 and CDR2 sequences are SNHLY and FYNNEI. V was pared by 6 bases and J by 0 bases, with 9 bases between. This CDR3 has 14 residues.

Sequenced sample: peripheral blood. This rearrangement joins TRBV2 to TRBJ1-5; D is ambiguous. This TCR came from a man aged 35 to 55 with active or convalescent COVID-19. The CDR3 DNA reads TGTGCCAGCAGCGAGACAAGTAGCAATCAGCCCCAGCATTTT. Amino acids: CASSETSSNQPQHF.